The rows below give T cell receptor beta chains drawn from one sample of a study of blood T cells in healthy people across ages. TCRdb used MiXCR to reprocess the 5' RACE reads, holding one entry per CDR3 protein. The sample records 780,000 or so distinct CDR3 sequences, 25% being singletons. The same sample was also studied in work on T cells of mothers and their children.

Sequenced input: blood. All receptors derive from a boy aged 10-17 years in good health. The CDR3 runs from the conserved cysteine through the conserved F or W. D genes are given only for firm matches. Clone size, where shown, is once, few, many, or a class for clones that have expanded.

j_call clone_size d_call v_call cdr3_aa cdr3_nt
TRBJ1-4 NA NA TRBV3-1 CASSHYGGGDEKLFF TGTGCCAGCAGCCACTATGGGGGAGGGGATGAAAAACTGTTTTTT
TRBJ2-7 NA TRBD2 TRBV12-3/TRBV12-4 CASSRQGLAGDEQYF TGTGCCAGCAGCCGACAGGGACTAGCGGGAGATGAGCAGTACTTC
TRBJ2-5 NA TRBD1 TRBV7-9 CASRPGTGLMETQYF TGTGCCAGCAGGCCAGGGACAGGGCTTATGGAGACCCAGTACTTC
TRBJ2-1 few NA TRBV7-9 CASSLSGQGNEQFF TGTGCCAGCAGCTTAAGTGGACAAGGGAATGAGCAGTTCTTC
TRBJ2-6 NA NA TRBV6-2/TRBV6-3 CASGNGGSGANVLTF TGTGCCAGCGGAAACGGGGGAAGTGGGGCCAACGTCCTGACTTTC
TRBJ2-5 NA NA TRBV27 CASRPEYQETQYF TGTGCCAGCAGACCCGAGTACCAAGAGACCCAGTACTTC
TRBJ2-1 NA NA TRBV20-1 CSASLRVRSGEAHYNEQFF TGCAGTGCTAGTTTGAGAGTAAGGTCTGGCGAGGCCCATTACAATGAGCAGTTCTTC
TRBJ2-7 NA TRBD1 TRBV20-1 CSARRGDRGNTYEQYF TGCAGTGCTAGAAGGGGGGACAGGGGGAATACCTACGAGCAGTACTTC
TRBJ1-5 NA NA TRBV20-1 CSARASGLAGGNVLDTQHF TGCAGTGCTAGGGCTTCGGGACTAGCGGGAGGTAATGTGTTGGATACGCAGCATTTT
TRBJ1-4 NA TRBD1 TRBV9 CASSPYPRGTNEKLFF TGTGCCAGCAGCCCGTACCCCAGGGGGACTAATGAAAAACTGTTTTTT
TRBJ2-4 few TRBD1 TRBV27 CASSLSGQGDKNIQYF TGTGCCAGCAGTTTATCGGGGCAGGGGGACAAAAACATTCAGTACTTC
TRBJ1-2 NA NA TRBV6-2/TRBV6-3 CASSPGHRAHYGYTF TGTGCCAGCAGCCCTGGACACCGGGCTCACTATGGCTACACCTTC
TRBJ2-7 NA NA TRBV20-1 CSASPGWLHEQYF TGCAGTGCTAGCCCAGGGTGGTTGCACGAGCAGTACTTC
TRBJ2-2 NA NA TRBV28 CASSLVGIPGTGELFF TGTGCCAGCAGTTTAGTAGGGATACCCGGCACCGGGGAGCTGTTTTTT
TRBJ2-7 few TRBD2 TRBV20-1 CSARGGSGSPGYEQYF TGCAGTGCTAGGGGAGGGAGCGGGAGCCCCGGCTACGAGCAGTACTTC
TRBJ2-3 NA NA TRBV5-5 CASSLAYDTDTQYF TGTGCCAGCAGCTTGGCCTATGACACAGATACGCAGTATTTT
TRBJ2-7 once NA TRBV27 CASSWGREYEQYF TGTGCCAGCAGTTGGGGCAGAGAATACGAGCAGTACTTC
TRBJ1-4 NA NA TRBV28 CASSSRDKLFF TGTGCCAGCAGTTCCCGGGACAAACTGTTTTTT
TRBJ1-1 NA NA TRBV20-1 CSARGMTGGGTEAFF TGCAGTGCTAGAGGTATGACAGGCGGGGGCACTGAAGCTTTCTTT
TRBJ2-5 NA NA TRBV2 CANIEGSPETQYF TGTGCCAACATTGAGGGATCGCCAGAGACCCAGTACTTC
TRBJ1-2 NA NA TRBV14 CASSQDTGFGGYTF TGTGCCAGCAGCCAAGATACAGGGTTTGGAGGCTACACCTTC
TRBJ2-5 NA NA TRBV7-2 CASSPNGQKETQYF TGTGCCAGCAGCCCAAATGGACAGAAAGAGACCCAGTACTTC
TRBJ2-1 NA TRBD2 TRBV6-1 CASKRAGLAGANEQFF TGTGCCAGCAAAAGGGCGGGACTAGCGGGTGCCAATGAGCAGTTCTTC
TRBJ2-3 few TRBD1 TRBV29-1 CSVDTGALTDTQYF TGCAGCGTTGACACAGGGGCCCTCACAGATACGCAGTATTTT
TRBJ2-1 many NA TRBV5-1 CASSLVQGRNEQFF TGCGCCAGCAGCTTGGTACAGGGGAGGAATGAGCAGTTCTTC
TRBJ2-5 NA NA TRBV14 CASSQEIGRGILETQYF TGTGCCAGCAGCCAAGAGATTGGCAGGGGTATTCTTGAGACCCAGTACTTC
TRBJ2-7 few NA TRBV20-1 CSAGMDRGVEQYF TGCAGTGCTGGTATGGACAGAGGGGTCGAGCAGTACTTC
TRBJ2-7 once NA TRBV6-6 CASSWVDVLEQYF TGTGCCAGCAGCTGGGTGGACGTCCTCGAGCAGTACTTC
TRBJ1-4 NA NA TRBV5-1 CASRRTAANEKLFF TGCGCCAGCAGACGAACGGCAGCAAATGAAAAACTGTTTTTT
TRBJ1-4 few NA TRBV12-3/TRBV12-4 CASSLIGTAGEKLFF TGTGCCAGCAGTTTGATCGGGACCGCGGGCGAAAAACTGTTTTTT
TRBJ2-5 NA NA TRBV6-5 CASSRDYGETQYF TGTGCCAGCAGCCGAGACTACGGAGAGACCCAGTACTTC
TRBJ2-5 NA TRBD1 TRBV27 CASSLSQGKETQYF TGTGCCAGCAGTTTATCACAGGGGAAAGAGACCCAGTACTTC
TRBJ2-7 NA NA TRBV7-8 CASSLDFNEQYF TGTGCCAGCAGCTTGGACTTCAACGAGCAGTACTTC
TRBJ2-7 few NA TRBV5-1 CATRDSANYEQYF TGCGCCACGCGGGACTCTGCAAATTACGAGCAGTACTTC
TRBJ2-3 few TRBD1 TRBV20-1 CSAPGQAGDTQYF TGCAGTGCCCCCGGACAGGCCGGAGATACGCAGTATTTT
TRBJ1-1 many NA TRBV7-9 CASSLGGAEAFF TGTGCCAGCAGCTTAGGGGGGGCTGAAGCTTTCTTT
TRBJ2-2 NA NA TRBV3-1 CASSPITGENTGELFF TGTGCCAGCAGCCCCATAACCGGGGAGAACACCGGGGAGCTGTTTTTT
TRBJ2-3 few TRBD1 TRBV28 CASSFPRDRDTDTQYF TGTGCCAGCAGCTTCCCCCGGGACAGGGACACAGATACGCAGTATTTT
TRBJ2-7 few NA TRBV5-5 CASSLWGVPKDEQYF TGTGCCAGCAGCTTGTGGGGGGTCCCCAAGGACGAGCAGTACTTC
TRBJ2-5 many NA TRBV21-1 CASSNLVPDRRGETQYF TGTGCCAGCAGCAATCTCGTTCCCGACAGGAGAGGGGAGACCCAGTACTTC
TRBJ2-7 NA TRBD2 TRBV28 CASSLGTSGVEQYF TGTGCCAGCAGTTTAGGGACTAGCGGAGTCGAGCAGTACTTC
TRBJ2-2 NA NA TRBV12-3/TRBV12-4 CASSLSGGRAGELFF TGTGCCAGCAGTCTCTCCGGGGGCCGGGCCGGGGAGCTGTTTTTT
TRBJ2-3 few TRBD2 TRBV6-5 CASSSTSGLNTDTQYF TGTGCCAGCAGTTCGACTAGCGGCCTAAACACAGATACGCAGTATTTT
TRBJ2-7 NA TRBD1 TRBV29-1 CSVLGQGVAYEQYF TGCAGCGTCCTGGGACAGGGGGTTGCCTACGAGCAGTACTTC
TRBJ2-1 many NA TRBV12-3/TRBV12-4 CASSADSYNEQFF TGTGCCAGCAGCGCCGACAGCTACAATGAGCAGTTCTTC
TRBJ1-4 NA NA TRBV20-1 CSARDPGGVRGEKLLF TGCAGTGCTAGAGATCCTGGCGGGGTAAGGGGTGAAAAACTGCTTTTT
TRBJ2-4 few NA TRBV6-2/TRBV6-3 CASSGREKNIQYF TGTGCCAGCAGTGGGAGAGAGAAAAACATTCAGTACTTC
TRBJ1-6 NA NA TRBV20-1 CSAPKQAGGNSPLHF TGCAGTGCGCCGAAGCAGGCGGGGGGTAATTCACCCCTCCACTTT
TRBJ2-5 NA TRBD2 TRBV5-1 CASSLFGRPSGDQETQYF TGCGCCAGCAGCTTGTTCGGAAGGCCTAGCGGTGACCAAGAGACCCAGTACTTC
TRBJ2-5 NA NA TRBV5-4 CASSERREETQYF TGTGCCAGCTCGGAGCGGAGGGAAGAGACCCAGTACTTC
TRBJ2-7 few TRBD2 TRBV9 CASSGPPTSGRTYEQYF TGTGCCAGCAGCGGCCCCCCAACTAGCGGGAGGACCTACGAGCAGTACTTC